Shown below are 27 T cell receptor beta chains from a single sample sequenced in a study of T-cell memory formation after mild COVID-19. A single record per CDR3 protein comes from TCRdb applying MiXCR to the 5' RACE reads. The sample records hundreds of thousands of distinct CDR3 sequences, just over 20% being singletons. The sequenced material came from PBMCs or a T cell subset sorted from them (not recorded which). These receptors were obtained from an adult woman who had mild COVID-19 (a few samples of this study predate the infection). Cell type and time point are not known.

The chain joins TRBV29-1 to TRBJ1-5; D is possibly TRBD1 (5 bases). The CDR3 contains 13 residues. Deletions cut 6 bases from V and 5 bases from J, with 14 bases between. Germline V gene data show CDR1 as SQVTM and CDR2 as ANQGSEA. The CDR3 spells CSVGSGHYQPQHF. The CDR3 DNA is TGCAGCGTAGGCAGTGGACACTATCAGCCCCAGCATTTT. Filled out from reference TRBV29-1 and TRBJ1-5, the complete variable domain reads SAVISQKPSRDICQRGTSLTIQCQVDSQVTMMFWYRQQPGQSLTLIATANQGSEATYESGFVIDKFPISRPNLTFSTLTVSNMSPEDSSIYLCSVGSGHYQPQHFGDGTRLSIL.

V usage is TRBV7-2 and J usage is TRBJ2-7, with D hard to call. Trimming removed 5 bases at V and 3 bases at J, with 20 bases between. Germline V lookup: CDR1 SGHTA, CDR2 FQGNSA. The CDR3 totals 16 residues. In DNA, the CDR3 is TGTGCCAGCAGCCAAGAGGTAACACGCCGCGGCTACGAGCAGTACTTC. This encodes CASSQEVTRRGYEQYF.

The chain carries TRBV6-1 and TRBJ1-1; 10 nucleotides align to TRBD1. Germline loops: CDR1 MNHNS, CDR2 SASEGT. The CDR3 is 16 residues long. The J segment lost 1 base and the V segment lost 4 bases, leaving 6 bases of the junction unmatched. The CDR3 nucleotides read TGTGCCAGCAGTGGGGGACAGGGGACGCCGAACACTGAAGCTTTCTTT. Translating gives CASSGGQGTPNTEAFF.

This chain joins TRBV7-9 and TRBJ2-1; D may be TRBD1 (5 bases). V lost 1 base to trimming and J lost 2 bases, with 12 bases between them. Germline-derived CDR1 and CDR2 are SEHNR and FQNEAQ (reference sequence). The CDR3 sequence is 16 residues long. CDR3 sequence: CASSLVGQGPYNEQFF. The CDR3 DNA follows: TGTGCCAGCAGCTTAGTTGGGCAGGGTCCCTACAATGAGCAGTTCTTC.

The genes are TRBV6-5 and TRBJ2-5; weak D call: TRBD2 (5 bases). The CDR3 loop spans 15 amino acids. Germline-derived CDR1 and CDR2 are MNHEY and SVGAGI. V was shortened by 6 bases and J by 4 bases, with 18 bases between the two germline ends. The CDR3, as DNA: TGTGCCAGCAGAAGGGCCGGGGTCAGATTAGAGACCCAGTACTTC. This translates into CASRRAGVRLETQYF.

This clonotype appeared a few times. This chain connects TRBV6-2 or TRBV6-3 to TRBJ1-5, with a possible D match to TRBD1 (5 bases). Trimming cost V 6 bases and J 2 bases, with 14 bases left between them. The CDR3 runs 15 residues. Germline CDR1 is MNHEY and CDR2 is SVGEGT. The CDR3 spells CASRAGTRGNQPQHF. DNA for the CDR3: TGTGCCAGCAGAGCTGGGACGAGAGGCAATCAGCCCCAGCATTTT.

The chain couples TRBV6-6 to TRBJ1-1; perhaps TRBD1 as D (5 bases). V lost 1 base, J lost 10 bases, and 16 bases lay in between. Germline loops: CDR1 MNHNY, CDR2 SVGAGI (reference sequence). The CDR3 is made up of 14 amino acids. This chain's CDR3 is CASSYLGGREGAFF. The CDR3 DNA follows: TGTGCCAGCAGTTACTTGGGTGGCAGGGAGGGAGCTTTCTTT.

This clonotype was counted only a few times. CDR3 protein: CASLTPHPGTQGEAFF. CDR3 DNA sequence: TGTGCCAGCTTGACCCCTCATCCCGGGACACAGGGTGAAGCTTTCTTT. The chain joins TRBV25-1 to TRBJ1-1; possibly TRBD1 for D (6 bases). V lost 8 bases, J lost 7 bases, and 26 bases lay in between. CDR1 is MGHDK, CDR2 SYGVNS, per germline. The CDR3 loop spans 16 amino acids.

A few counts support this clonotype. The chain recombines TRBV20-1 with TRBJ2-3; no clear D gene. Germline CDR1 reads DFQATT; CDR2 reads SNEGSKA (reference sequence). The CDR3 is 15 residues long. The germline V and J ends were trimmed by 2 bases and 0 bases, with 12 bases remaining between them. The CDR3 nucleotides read TGCAGTGCTAGATATTGGCGGAGTAGCACAGATACGCAGTATTTT. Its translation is CSARYWRSSTDTQYF.

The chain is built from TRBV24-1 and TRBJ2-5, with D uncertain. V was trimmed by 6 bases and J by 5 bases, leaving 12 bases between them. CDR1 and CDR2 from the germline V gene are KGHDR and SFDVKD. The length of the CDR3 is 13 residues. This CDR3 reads CATSSYQRETQYF. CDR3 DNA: TGTGCCACCAGTAGTTACCAGAGGGAGACCCAGTACTTC.

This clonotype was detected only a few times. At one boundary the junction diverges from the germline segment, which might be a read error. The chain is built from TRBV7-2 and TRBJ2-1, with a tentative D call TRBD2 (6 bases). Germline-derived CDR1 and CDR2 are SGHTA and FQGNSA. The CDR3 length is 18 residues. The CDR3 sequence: CASNLGSAGRSSYNEQFF. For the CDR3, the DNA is TGTGCCAGCAACTTAGGCTCGGCGGGACGCAGCTCCTACAATGAGCAGTTCTTC.

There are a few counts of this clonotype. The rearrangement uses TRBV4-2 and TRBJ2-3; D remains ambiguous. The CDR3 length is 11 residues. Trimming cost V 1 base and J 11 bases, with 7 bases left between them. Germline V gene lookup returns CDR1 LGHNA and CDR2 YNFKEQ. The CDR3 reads CASSQGPVQYF. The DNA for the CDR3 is TGTGCCAGCAGCCAAGGGCCAGTGCAGTATTTT.

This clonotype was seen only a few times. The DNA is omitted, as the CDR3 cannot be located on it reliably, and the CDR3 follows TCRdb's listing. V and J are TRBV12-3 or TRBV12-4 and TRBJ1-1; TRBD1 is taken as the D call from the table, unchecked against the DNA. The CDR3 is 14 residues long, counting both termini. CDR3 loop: CASILDRGWTEAFF.

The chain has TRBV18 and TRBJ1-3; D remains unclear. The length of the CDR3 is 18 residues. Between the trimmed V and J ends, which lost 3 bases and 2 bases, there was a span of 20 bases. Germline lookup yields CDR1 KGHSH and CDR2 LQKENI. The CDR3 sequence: CASSPSQSSRLTGNTIYF. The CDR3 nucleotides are TGTGCCAGCTCACCGTCTCAGTCTTCTCGCTTAACTGGAAACACCATATATTTT.

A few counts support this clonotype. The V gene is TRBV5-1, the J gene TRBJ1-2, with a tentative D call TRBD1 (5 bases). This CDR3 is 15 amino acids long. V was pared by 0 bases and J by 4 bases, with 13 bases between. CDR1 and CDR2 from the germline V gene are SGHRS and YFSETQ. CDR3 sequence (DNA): TGCGCCAGCAGCTTGGTTGCGGACGGGGCCTATGGCTACACCTTC. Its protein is CASSLVADGAYGYTF. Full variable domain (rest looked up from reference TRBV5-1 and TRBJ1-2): KAGVTQTPRYLIKTRGQQVTLSCSPISGHRSVSWYQQTPGQGLQFLFEYFSETQRNKGNFPGRFSGRQFSNSRSEMNVSTLELGDSALYLCASSLVADGAYGYTFGSGTRLTVV.

The CDR3 nucleotides read TGCAGTGCTAGAGCCCCAGGGGGCTACAATGAGCAGTTCTTC. This sequence encodes CSARAPGGYNEQFF. V and J are TRBV20-1 and TRBJ2-1; 7 bases agree with TRBD1. Germline V gene sequence: CDR1 DFQATT, CDR2 SNEGSKA (reference sequence). The CDR3 totals 14 residues. Trimming cost V 1 base and J 3 bases; bases outside gene matches: 3.

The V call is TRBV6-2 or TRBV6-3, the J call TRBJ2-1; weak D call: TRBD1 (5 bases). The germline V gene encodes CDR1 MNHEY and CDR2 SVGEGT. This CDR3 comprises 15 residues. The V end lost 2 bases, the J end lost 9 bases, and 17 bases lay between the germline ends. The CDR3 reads CASSYVKGISSEQFF. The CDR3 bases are TGTGCCAGCAGTTACGTGAAGGGGATTAGTAGTGAGCAGTTCTTC.

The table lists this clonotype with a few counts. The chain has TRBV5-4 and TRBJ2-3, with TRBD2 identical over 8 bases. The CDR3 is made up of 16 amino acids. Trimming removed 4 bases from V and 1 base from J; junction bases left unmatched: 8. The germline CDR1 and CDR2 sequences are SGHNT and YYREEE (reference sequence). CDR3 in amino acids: CASSPTGGVGTDTQYF. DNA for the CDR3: TGTGCCAGCAGCCCAACGGGGGGGGTCGGCACAGATACGCAGTATTTT.

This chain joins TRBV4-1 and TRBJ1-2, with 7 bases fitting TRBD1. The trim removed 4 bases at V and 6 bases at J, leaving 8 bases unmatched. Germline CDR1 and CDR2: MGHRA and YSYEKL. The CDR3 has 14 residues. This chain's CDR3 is CASSLGTVQNGYTF. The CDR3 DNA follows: TGCGCCAGCAGCCTCGGGACAGTCCAAAATGGCTACACCTTC.

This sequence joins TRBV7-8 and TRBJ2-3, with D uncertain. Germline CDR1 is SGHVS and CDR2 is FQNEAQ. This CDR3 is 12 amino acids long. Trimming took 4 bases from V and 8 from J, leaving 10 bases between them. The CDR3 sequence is CASSSAGVTQYF. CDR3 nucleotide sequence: TGTGCCAGCAGCTCCGCCGGAGTTACGCAGTATTTT.

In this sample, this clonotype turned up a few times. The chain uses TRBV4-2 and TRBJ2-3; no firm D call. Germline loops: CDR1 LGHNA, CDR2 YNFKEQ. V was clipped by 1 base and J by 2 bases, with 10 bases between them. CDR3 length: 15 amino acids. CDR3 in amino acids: CASSQVKSPTDTQYF. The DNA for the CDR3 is TGTGCCAGCAGCCAAGTAAAGTCGCCCACAGATACGCAGTATTTT.

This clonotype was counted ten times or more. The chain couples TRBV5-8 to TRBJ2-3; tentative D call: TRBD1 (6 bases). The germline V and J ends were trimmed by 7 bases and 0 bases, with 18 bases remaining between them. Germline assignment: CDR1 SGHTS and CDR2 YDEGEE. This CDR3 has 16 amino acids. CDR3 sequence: CASVHRVRGSTDTQYF. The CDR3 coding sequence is TGTGCCAGCGTACACAGGGTAAGGGGTAGCACAGATACGCAGTATTTT.

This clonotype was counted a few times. The CDR3 loop reads CASSDPRTDTQYF. The CDR3 DNA follows: TGTGCCAGCAGCGATCCCCGCACAGATACGCAGTATTTT. The rearrangement links TRBV4-2 to TRBJ2-3, with D uncertain. V lost 5 bases to trimming and J lost 1 base, with 7 bases between them. The germline V gene encodes CDR1 LGHNA and CDR2 YNFKEQ. CDR3 size: 13 residues.

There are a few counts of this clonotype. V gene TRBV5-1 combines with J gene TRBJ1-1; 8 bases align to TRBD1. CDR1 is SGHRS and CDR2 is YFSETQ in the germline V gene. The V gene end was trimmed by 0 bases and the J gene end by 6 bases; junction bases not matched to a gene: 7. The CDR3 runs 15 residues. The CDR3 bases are TGCGCCAGCAGCTTGGGCAGGGGGCGAGTAGCTGAAGCTTTCTTT. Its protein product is CASSLGRGRVAEAFF.

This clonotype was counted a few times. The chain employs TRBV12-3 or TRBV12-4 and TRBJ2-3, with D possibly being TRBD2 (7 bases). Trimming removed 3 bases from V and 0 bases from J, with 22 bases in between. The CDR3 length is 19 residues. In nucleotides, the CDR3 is TGTGCCAGCAGTTTGTGGGGAGGGGGGGCTATAATGAGCACAGATACGCAGTATTTT. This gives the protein CASSLWGGGAIMSTDTQYF.

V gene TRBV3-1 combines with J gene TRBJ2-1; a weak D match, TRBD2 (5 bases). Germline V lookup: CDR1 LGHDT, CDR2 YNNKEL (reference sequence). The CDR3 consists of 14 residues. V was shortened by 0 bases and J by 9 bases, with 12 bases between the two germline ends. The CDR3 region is CASSQDSRTGEQFF. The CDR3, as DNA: TGTGCCAGCAGCCAAGATTCAAGGACTGGTGAGCAGTTCTTC.

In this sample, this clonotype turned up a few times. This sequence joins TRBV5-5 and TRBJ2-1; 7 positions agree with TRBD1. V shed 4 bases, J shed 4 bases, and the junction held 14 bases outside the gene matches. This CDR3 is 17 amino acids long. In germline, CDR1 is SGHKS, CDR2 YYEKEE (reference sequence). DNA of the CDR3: TGTGCCAGCAGCCCGGCTGAAGAATTGACAGGGTACAATGAGCAGTTCTTC. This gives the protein CASSPAEELTGYNEQFF.